This TCR beta chain stems from a study of cytomegalovirus exposure and HLA in healthy donors. Study conclusions and caveats: Among TCR beta chains, those listed as cytomegalovirus-associated numbered about 150. A later analysis found that most CMV-associated TCR beta chains appeared HLA-restricted.

V gave up 4 bases and J gave up 2 bases; unmatched junction bases: 6. CDR3 length equals 15 residues. Germline V gene lookup returns CDR1 MNHNS and CDR2 SASEGT. Healthy bone marrow donors made up the donors. The PCR made use of 60 Vbeta and 13 Jbeta primers. TCRdb keeps only in-frame clones here, not all; method: immunoSEQ multiplex PCR. The sample records 150,000 to 200,000 clones, about an eighth being singletons. Notes on this clone: Its target is not known.

Sequencing was carried out using PBMCs. The sequence was collected from a man aged 50 to 59 in good health and CMV-seropositive. The chain is built from TRBV6-1 and TRBJ1-2; TRBD1 agrees at 8 bases. CDR3 nucleotides: TGTGCCAGCAGTGGGGGGACAGGAGCCAACTATGGCTACACCTTC. It encodes CASSGGTGANYGYTF.